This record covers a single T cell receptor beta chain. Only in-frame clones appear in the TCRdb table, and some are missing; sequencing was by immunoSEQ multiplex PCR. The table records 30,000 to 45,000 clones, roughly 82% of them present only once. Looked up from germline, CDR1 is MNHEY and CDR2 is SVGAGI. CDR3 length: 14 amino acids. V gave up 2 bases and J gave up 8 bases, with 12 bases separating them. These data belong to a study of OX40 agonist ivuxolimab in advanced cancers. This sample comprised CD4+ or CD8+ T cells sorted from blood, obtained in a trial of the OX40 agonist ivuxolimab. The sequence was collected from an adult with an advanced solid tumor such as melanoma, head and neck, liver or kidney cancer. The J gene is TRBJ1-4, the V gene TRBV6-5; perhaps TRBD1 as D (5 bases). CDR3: CASSYGTRGEKLFF. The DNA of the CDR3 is TGTGCCAGCAGTTACGGGACCCGGGGGGAAAAACTGTTTTTT.